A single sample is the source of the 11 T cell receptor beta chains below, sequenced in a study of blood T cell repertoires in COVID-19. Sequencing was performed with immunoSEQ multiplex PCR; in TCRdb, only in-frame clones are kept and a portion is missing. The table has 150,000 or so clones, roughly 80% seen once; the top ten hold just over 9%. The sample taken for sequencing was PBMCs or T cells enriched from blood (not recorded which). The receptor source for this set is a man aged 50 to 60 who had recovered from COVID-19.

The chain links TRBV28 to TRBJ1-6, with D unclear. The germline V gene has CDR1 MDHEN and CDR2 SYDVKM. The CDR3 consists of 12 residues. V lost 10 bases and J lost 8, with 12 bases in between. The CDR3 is CATGSPYSPLHF. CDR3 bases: TGTGCCACCGGGTCTCCTTATTCACCCCTCCACTTT.

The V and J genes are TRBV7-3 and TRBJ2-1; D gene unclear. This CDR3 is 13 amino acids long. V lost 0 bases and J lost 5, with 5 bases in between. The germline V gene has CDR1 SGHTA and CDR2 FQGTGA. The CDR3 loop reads CASSLTLDNEQFF. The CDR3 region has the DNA TGTGCCAGCAGCTTAACCCTAGACAATGAGCAGTTCTTC.

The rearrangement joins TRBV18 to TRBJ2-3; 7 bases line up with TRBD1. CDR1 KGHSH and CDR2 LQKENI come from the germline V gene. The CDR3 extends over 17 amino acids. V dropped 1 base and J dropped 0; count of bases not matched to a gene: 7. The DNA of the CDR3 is TGTGCCAGCTCACCACTATTGACAGGGATTAGCACAGATACGCAGTATTTT. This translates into CASSPLLTGISTDTQYF.

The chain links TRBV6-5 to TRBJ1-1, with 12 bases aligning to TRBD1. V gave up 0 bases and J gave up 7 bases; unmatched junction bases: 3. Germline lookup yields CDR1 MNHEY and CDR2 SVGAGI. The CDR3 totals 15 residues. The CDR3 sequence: CASSYSGTGGVEAFF. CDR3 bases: TGTGCCAGCAGTTACTCCGGGACAGGGGGCGTTGAAGCTTTCTTT.

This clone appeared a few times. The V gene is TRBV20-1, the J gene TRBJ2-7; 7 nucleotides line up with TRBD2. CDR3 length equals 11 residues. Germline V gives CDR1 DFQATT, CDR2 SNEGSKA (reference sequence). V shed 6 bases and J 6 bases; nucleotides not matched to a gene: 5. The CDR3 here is CSAISGFEQYF. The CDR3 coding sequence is TGCAGTGCCATTAGCGGGTTCGAGCAGTACTTC.

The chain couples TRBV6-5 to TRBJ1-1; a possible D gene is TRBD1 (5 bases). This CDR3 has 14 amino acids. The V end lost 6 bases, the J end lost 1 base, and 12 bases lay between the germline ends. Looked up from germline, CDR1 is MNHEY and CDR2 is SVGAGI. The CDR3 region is CASSRRGGNTEAFF. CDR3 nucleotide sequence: TGTGCCAGCAGCAGACGCGGGGGGAACACTGAAGCTTTCTTT.

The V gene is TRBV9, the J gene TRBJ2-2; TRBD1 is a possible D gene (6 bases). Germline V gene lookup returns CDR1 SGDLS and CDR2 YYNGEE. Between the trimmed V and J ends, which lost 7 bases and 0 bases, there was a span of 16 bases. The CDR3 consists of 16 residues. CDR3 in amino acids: CASGRGSQTNTGELFF. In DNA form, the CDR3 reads TGTGCCAGCGGCAGGGGCTCCCAGACGAACACCGGGGAGCTGTTTTTT.

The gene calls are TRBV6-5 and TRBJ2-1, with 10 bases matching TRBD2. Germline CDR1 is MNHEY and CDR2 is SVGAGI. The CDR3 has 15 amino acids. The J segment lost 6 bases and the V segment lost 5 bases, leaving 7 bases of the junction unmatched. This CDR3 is CASSTRTSGSNEQFF. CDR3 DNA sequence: TGTGCCAGCAGTACTAGGACTAGCGGTTCCAATGAGCAGTTCTTC.

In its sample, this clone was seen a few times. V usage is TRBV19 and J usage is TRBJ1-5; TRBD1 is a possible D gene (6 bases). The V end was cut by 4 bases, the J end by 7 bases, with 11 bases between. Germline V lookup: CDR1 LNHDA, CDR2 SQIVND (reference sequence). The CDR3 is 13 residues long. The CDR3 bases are TGTGCCAGTAGTAAACAGGGCAGACAGCCCCAGCATTTT. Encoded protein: CASSKQGRQPQHF.

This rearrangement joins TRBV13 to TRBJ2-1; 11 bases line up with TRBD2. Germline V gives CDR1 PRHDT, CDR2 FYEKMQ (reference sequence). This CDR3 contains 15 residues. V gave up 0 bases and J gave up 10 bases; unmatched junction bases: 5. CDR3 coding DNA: TGTGCCAGCAGCTTAGGACTAGCGGGGGCCGACGAGCAGTTCTTC. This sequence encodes CASSLGLAGADEQFF.

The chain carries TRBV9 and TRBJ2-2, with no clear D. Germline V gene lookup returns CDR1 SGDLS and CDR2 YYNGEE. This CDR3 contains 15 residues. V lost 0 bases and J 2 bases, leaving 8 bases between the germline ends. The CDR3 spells CASSVGLQNTGELFF. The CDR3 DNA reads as TGTGCCAGCAGCGTAGGGCTCCAAAACACCGGGGAGCTGTTTTTT.